This entry describes one T cell receptor beta chain. This sample is part of a study of sequential checkpoint blockade in melanoma. J was trimmed by 1 base and V by 1 base; bases with no gene match: 8. This CDR3 has 18 residues. The germline V gene encodes CDR1 MNHEY and CDR2 SMNVEV (reference sequence). Profiled with immunoSEQ multiplex PCR; TCRdb holds only in-frame clones, not every one. This sample carries about 13,000 clones, about 72% of them seen once, and the ten largest clones take around half. As to treatment: randomized to nivolumab then ipilimumab (arm A) or the reverse (arm B). From thawed PBMCs, live CD3+CD8+ cells negative for CD19 and CD56 were sorted.

The origin of this receptor is a human patient with melanoma. Some clones in this sample may be carry-over from other donors' samples. The material sequenced was CD8+ T cells sorted from blood (inferred from file names), taken from a patient given nivolumab and ipilimumab in sequence. The gene calls are TRBV27 and TRBJ1-5, with 9 nucleotides matching TRBD1. The CDR3 DNA follows: TGTGCCAGCAGTTTATATTATCGACAGGGGGTGAGCAATCAGCCCCAGCATTTT. It specifies CASSLYYRQGVSNQPQHF.